The clone carrying this TCR beta chain was detected only a few times. Its antigen is still unknown. Template switching by 5'RACE produced TCR cDNA, adding a universal primer site and UMIs. TCRdb called the 5' RACE reads again in MiXCR, with one record for every CDR3 protein. The top ten clones hold 16% of a sample with under 600,000 distinct CDR3 sequences, less than 25% of them seen once. This sample stems from a study of T cells after yellow fever vaccination. Study information: SMART-Seq v4 Ultra Low Input handled preparation of low-cell-number fractions. General study points: Within FACS-sorted repertoires, abundant clonotypes contaminating from the bulk population could be present. Post-booster repertoires contained most primary-vaccination clones again (about 95% CD4, 85% to 90% CD8).

The V end lost 6 bases, the J end lost 3 bases, and 9 bases lay between the germline ends. The CDR3 runs 11 residues. From germline, CDR1 is SQVTM and CDR2 ANQGSEA. The receptor's source is a man aged 18 to 30 who received the YFV17D yellow fever vaccine. This sequence joins TRBV29-1 and TRBJ2-7; D gene unclear. Specimen: PBMCs, collected more than 20 days after the first yellow fever vaccination. DNA for the CDR3: TGCAGCGTGCAGTATGTCTACGAGCAGTACTTC. Amino acid sequence: CSVQYVYEQYF.